These 32 T cell receptor beta chains were sequenced from one sample in a study of OX40 agonist ivuxolimab in advanced cancers. The data were produced by immunoSEQ multiplex PCR, yet TCRdb's version contains in-frame clones alone and is incomplete. In the table there are about 100,000 clones, around 96% of which are singletons. Sequences were derived from CD4+ or CD8+ T cells sorted from blood, sampled in a trial of the OX40 agonist ivuxolimab. Receptors were obtained from an adult with an advanced solid tumor such as melanoma, head and neck, liver or kidney cancer.

The V and J genes are TRBV19 and TRBJ2-1; tentative D call: TRBD2 (6 bases). Per the germline V gene, CDR1 is LNHDA and CDR2 is SQIVND (reference sequence). The CDR3 length is 13 residues. V shed 1 base and J shed 9 bases, with 10 bases lying between them. The CDR3 reads CASSIAGAGEQFF. Here the CDR3 DNA reads TGTGCCAGTAGTATAGCGGGAGCAGGTGAGCAGTTCTTC. The entire variable domain, with the rest obtained from reference TRBV19 and TRBJ2-1, is as follows: DGGITQSPKYLFRKEGQNVTLSCEQNLNHDAMYWYRQDPGQGLRLIYYSQIVNDFQKGDIAEGYSVSREKKESFPLTVTSAQKNPTAFYLCASSIAGAGEQFFGPGTRLTVL.

The rearrangement uses TRBV5-5 and TRBJ2-7, with TRBD1 identical over 10 bases. V lost 4 bases to trimming and J lost 4 bases; unmatched junction nucleotides: 5. Germline V gene lookup returns CDR1 SGHKS and CDR2 YYEKEE (reference sequence). The CDR3 covers 14 residues. The chain's CDR3 is CASSLGQGEYEQYF. The CDR3 region has the DNA TGTGCCAGCAGCCTTGGACAGGGGGAATACGAGCAGTACTTC.

The table lists this clone with a count of one. V is TRBV5-8 and J is TRBJ2-6; the match to TRBD1 covers 8 bases. J lost 0 bases, V lost 4 bases, and 12 bases had no gene match. Germline V lookup: CDR1 SGHTS, CDR2 YDEGEE. The length of the CDR3 is 19 residues. Here the CDR3 reads CASSNPQDRDDSGANVLTF. The CDR3 nucleotides read TGTGCCAGCAGCAACCCTCAGGACAGGGATGACTCTGGGGCCAACGTCCTGACTTTC. The whole variable domain, remainder taken from reference TRBV5-8 and TRBJ2-6, is EAGVTQSPTHLIKTRGQQATLRCSPISGHTSVYWYQQALGLGLQFLLWYDEGEERNRGNFPPRFSGRQFPNYSSELNVNALELEDSALYLCASSNPQDRDDSGANVLTFGAGSRLTVL.

This clone appeared a single time. The chain carries TRBV28 and TRBJ2-4, with D hard to call. The CDR3 sequence is 16 residues long. From germline, CDR1 is MDHEN and CDR2 SYDVKM. V lost 5 bases and J 1 base, leaving 15 bases between the germline ends. In nucleotides, the CDR3 is TGTGCCAGCAGTCAAATGGCCACCATGGCCAAAAACATTCAGTACTTC. Translating it yields CASSQMATMAKNIQYF.

This clone appeared a single time. The CDR3, as DNA: TGTGCCAGCAGCGGAACAAATAAACCGGGACAGGGATCCCAAGAGACCCAGTACTTC. Translation gives CASSGTNKPGQGSQETQYF. V is TRBV7-9 and J is TRBJ2-5; TRBD1 matches at 9 bases. V shed 5 bases, J shed 1 base, and the junction held 17 bases outside the gene matches. Per germline, CDR1 SEHNR and CDR2 FQNEAQ (reference sequence). The CDR3 sequence is 19 residues long.

The chain recombines TRBV28 with TRBJ2-5, with D possibly matching TRBD1 (5 bases). Germline V gives CDR1 MDHEN, CDR2 SYDVKM. The CDR3 sequence is 16 residues long. With 5 bases removed from V and 2 bases from J, the gap between germline ends came to 18 bases. CDR3: CASSTYTNRLQETQYF. The DNA of the CDR3 is TGTGCCAGCAGTACTTACACAAACAGGTTGCAAGAGACCCAGTACTTC.

The chain couples TRBV19 to TRBJ1-4; possibly TRBD1 for D (6 bases). The germline V gene has CDR1 LNHDA and CDR2 SQIVND (reference sequence). The V gene lost 3 bases and the J gene lost 7 bases, with 12 bases spanning the gap. This CDR3 has 14 residues. The CDR3 region has the DNA TGTGCCAGTAGTATGGGCCAGGGGATTGAAAAACTGTTTTTT. It codes for CASSMGQGIEKLFF.

The genes are TRBV7-2 and TRBJ2-7; TRBD2 is a possible D gene (6 bases). Germline V CDR1 and CDR2: SGHTA, FQGNSA. The V end was cut by 0 bases, the J end by 0 bases, with 18 bases between. The CDR3 contains 18 residues. CDR3 nucleotides: TGTGCCAGCAGCTTAGCTAGTTACGGGACTCCGAGCTCCTACGAGCAGTACTTC. Its protein product is CASSLASYGTPSSYEQYF.

This chain links TRBV28 with TRBJ2-7, with 10 bases identical to TRBD1. This CDR3 has 13 residues. Germline trimming cut 5 bases from V and 7 bases from J; bases unmatched to any gene: 5. CDR1 is MDHEN, CDR2 SYDVKM, per germline. CDR3 amino acids: CASSPGQGFEQYF. The CDR3 DNA is TGTGCCAGCAGTCCGGGACAGGGGTTTGAGCAGTACTTC.

This chain joins TRBV11-2 and TRBJ2-5; no definite D call. The CDR3 has 13 amino acids. The V gene's germline CDR1 is SGHAT and CDR2 FQNNGV. Trimming left V 2 bases short and J 2 bases short, with 6 bases between. Here the CDR3 reads CASSLTAQETQYF. As DNA, the CDR3 is TGTGCCAGCAGCTTAACAGCTCAAGAGACCCAGTACTTC. The full variable domain, completed using reference TRBV11-2 and TRBJ2-5, is EAGVAQSPRYKIIEKRQSVAFWCNPISGHATLYWYQQILGQGPKLLIQFQNNGVVDDSQLPKDRFSAERLKGVDSTLKIQPAKLEDSAVYLCASSLTAQETQYFGPGTRLLVL.

The CDR3 bases are TGTGCCAGCAGTGAATGGCACAGGGGAGGGACTGAAGCTTTCTTT. Encoded protein: CASSEWHRGGTEAFF. The rearrangement links TRBV6-1 to TRBJ1-1; 7 nucleotides align to TRBD1. From germline, CDR1 is MNHNS and CDR2 SASEGT. V lost 2 bases, J lost 5 bases, and 8 bases stayed unmatched. The CDR3 runs 15 residues.

This clone was detected once. The chain joins TRBV6-1 to TRBJ2-3; D unresolved. Germline assignment: CDR1 MNHNS and CDR2 SASEGT. This CDR3 comprises 16 residues. V was shortened by 2 bases and J by 3 bases, with 15 bases between the two germline ends. This chain's CDR3 is CASSESVVAPTDTQYF. The CDR3, as DNA: TGTGCCAGCAGTGAATCAGTGGTGGCCCCTACAGATACGCAGTATTTT.

This chain joins TRBV14 and TRBJ2-7; D uncertain. Per the germline V gene, CDR1 is SGHDN and CDR2 is FVKESK. The CDR3 loop spans 13 amino acids. The V gene lost 1 base and the J gene lost 7 bases, with 11 bases spanning the gap. The CDR3 is CASSQGPGWEQYF. CDR3 in DNA: TGTGCCAGCAGCCAAGGACCCGGGTGGGAGCAGTACTTC. Looking up the rest from reference TRBV14 and TRBJ2-7 gives the full variable domain: EAGVTQFPSHSVIEKGQTVTLRCDPISGHDNLYWYRRVMGKEIKFLLHFVKESKQDESGMPNNRFLAERTGGTYSTLKVQPAELEDSGVYFCASSQGPGWEQYFGPGTRLTVT.

This chain links TRBV10-3 with TRBJ2-1; 7 bases match TRBD2. In germline, CDR1 is ENHRY, CDR2 SYGVKD. Trimming at V came to 4 bases and at J to 4 bases, leaving 4 bases not matched to a gene. The CDR3 length is 14 residues. CDR3 sequence reads: CAISGGAGYNEQFF. CDR3 nucleotide sequence: TGTGCCATCAGTGGTGGAGCGGGGTACAATGAGCAGTTCTTC.

This chain uses TRBV14 with TRBJ1-1, with unresolved D. Germline loops: CDR1 SGHDN, CDR2 FVKESK. The ends were cut back, 1 base at V and 5 bases at J, with 8 bases in the middle. The CDR3 length is 13 residues. CDR3 amino acids: CASSQVGGTEAFF. CDR3 sequence (DNA): TGTGCCAGCAGCCAAGTAGGCGGAACTGAAGCTTTCTTT.

The chain recombines TRBV29-1 with TRBJ2-2; D is unresolved. Deletions cut 2 bases from V and 3 bases from J, with 7 bases between. The CDR3 consists of 13 residues. Germline V gene data show CDR1 as SQVTM and CDR2 as ANQGSEA. CDR3 DNA: TGCAGCGTTGAATGGGCGGACACCGGGGAGCTGTTTTTT. As protein: CSVEWADTGELFF.

The chain carries TRBV11-2 and TRBJ1-1; D might be TRBD1 (6 bases). CDR3 length: 14 amino acids. Germline lookup yields CDR1 SGHAT and CDR2 FQNNGV. V was trimmed by 5 bases and J by 6 bases, leaving 16 bases between them. CDR3 region: CASSHGVGAAEAFF. CDR3 DNA sequence: TGTGCCAGCAGCCACGGGGTGGGGGCCGCTGAAGCTTTCTTT.

The V call is TRBV7-9, the J call TRBJ2-5; a possible D gene is TRBD1 (5 bases). The V end lost 4 bases, the J end lost 5 bases, and 11 bases lay between the germline ends. The CDR3 loop spans 13 amino acids. The V gene's germline CDR1 is SEHNR and CDR2 FQNEAQ (reference sequence). The DNA of the CDR3 is TGTGCCAGCAGCTCGTCAGGGTCGGAGACCCAGTACTTC. Protein sequence: CASSSSGSETQYF.

This clone was observed once. DNA of the CDR3: TGTGCCAGCAGTTACGGACTAGCGGGAGGGCCTAATGAGCAGTTCTTC. Translating it yields CASSYGLAGGPNEQFF. This chain joins TRBV6-5 and TRBJ2-1; 15 positions match TRBD2. This CDR3 has 16 amino acids. CDR1 is MNHEY and CDR2 is SVGAGI in the germline V gene. The V segment lost 2 bases and the J segment 7 bases; nucleotides outside the gene matches: 3.

This clone was seen a single time. The rearrangement links TRBV27 to TRBJ1-3, with 9 bases matching TRBD1. Trimming removed 3 bases from V and 2 bases from J; junction bases left unmatched: 2. This CDR3 spans 15 amino acids. Germline assignment: CDR1 MNHEY and CDR2 SMNVEV (reference sequence). The DNA for the CDR3 is TGTGCCAGCAGTTTGACAGGGGGTCCTGGAAACACCATATATTTT. Its protein product is CASSLTGGPGNTIYF.

This rearrangement joins TRBV27 to TRBJ2-7, with 8 nucleotides matching TRBD1. Germline V gene lookup returns CDR1 MNHEY and CDR2 SMNVEV (reference sequence). CDR3 length equals 13 residues. Trimming cost V 9 bases and J 0 bases; bases outside gene matches: 4. CDR3: CASGQGRSYEQYF. The CDR3 DNA sequence: TGTGCCAGTGGACAGGGACGCTCCTACGAGCAGTACTTC.

This chain uses TRBV28 with TRBJ2-1; D may be TRBD1 (5 bases). This CDR3 region has 12 residues. In germline, CDR1 is MDHEN, CDR2 SYDVKM. V gave up 3 bases and J gave up 8 bases, with 8 bases separating them. The CDR3 DNA reads TGTGCCAGCAGTTTGTCCAGGGATGAGCAGTTCTTC. Encoded protein: CASSLSRDEQFF.

The genes are TRBV7-6 and TRBJ2-5; tentatively, D is TRBD1 or TRBD2 (5 bases each). The CDR3 is 13 residues long. CDR1 SGHVS and CDR2 FNYEAQ come from the germline V gene. V was pared by 5 bases and J by 3 bases, with 10 bases between. The DNA for the CDR3 is TGTGCCAGCAGCCGGATGGGGGAAGAGACCCAGTACTTC. It encodes CASSRMGEETQYF.

The V and J genes are TRBV6-6 and TRBJ1-5; 7 positions agree with TRBD1. Trimming cost V 5 bases and J 7 bases; bases outside gene matches: 5. CDR3 size: 13 residues. The germline CDR1 and CDR2 sequences are MNHNY and SVGAGI (reference sequence). CDR3 in DNA: TGTGCCAGCAGTACAACAGGGGACCAGCCCCAGCATTTT. Protein product: CASSTTGDQPQHF.

The gene calls are TRBV9 and TRBJ2-1; the match to TRBD1 covers 9 bases. With V trimmed by 0 bases and J by 9 bases, 10 bases remained unmatched. The CDR3 has 16 amino acids. From germline, CDR1 is SGDLS and CDR2 YYNGEE. Here the CDR3 reads CASSVETGGIMVEQFF. CDR3 DNA: TGTGCCAGCAGCGTAGAAACAGGGGGCATAATGGTTGAGCAGTTCTTC.

The chain couples TRBV19 to TRBJ2-1; D is possibly TRBD2 (5 bases). CDR1 is LNHDA, CDR2 SQIVND, per germline (reference sequence). This CDR3 is 12 amino acids long. Deletions cut 7 bases from V and 4 bases from J, with 8 bases between. In nucleotides, the CDR3 is TGTGCCAGTAAGGCGGGTTACAATGAGCAGTTCTTC. It translates to CASKAGYNEQFF.

This chain joins TRBV7-8 and TRBJ1-2; 9 nucleotides agree with TRBD1. The length of the CDR3 is 14 residues. J lost 6 bases, V lost 5 bases, and 7 bases had no gene match. Germline assignment: CDR1 SGHVS and CDR2 FQNEAQ. DNA for the CDR3: TGTGCCAGCAGCCAATGGACAGGGGATAATGGCTACACCTTC. This gives the protein CASSQWTGDNGYTF.

The CDR3 region has the DNA TGTGCCAGCAGCCTCATCTCCTACGAGCAGTACTTC. This gives the protein CASSLISYEQYF. This chain connects TRBV6-5 to TRBJ2-7; D uncertain. Germline CDR1 is MNHEY and CDR2 is SVGAGI. Trimming pared 6 bases from V and 0 bases from J, leaving 6 bases between. This CDR3 contains 12 residues.

The V gene is TRBV6-6, the J gene TRBJ1-5, with unresolved D. Germline CDR1 MNHNY, CDR2 SVGAGI (reference sequence). V gave up 6 bases and J gave up 4 bases, with 4 bases separating them. This CDR3 spans 11 amino acids. As DNA, the CDR3 is TGTGCCAGCAGCGATAATCAGCCCCAGCATTTT. Protein: CASSDNQPQHF.

The rearrangement uses TRBV28 and TRBJ2-7; 7 bases match TRBD1. Germline loops: CDR1 MDHEN, CDR2 SYDVKM. The J segment lost 0 bases and the V segment lost 4 bases, leaving 6 bases of the junction unmatched. This CDR3 spans 15 amino acids. DNA of the CDR3: TGTGCCAGCAGTTCGAGGACAGGCCTCTCCTACGAGCAGTACTTC. This codes for CASSSRTGLSYEQYF.

The V call is TRBV27, the J call TRBJ1-5, with 11 bases identical to TRBD1. Germline V lookup: CDR1 MNHEY, CDR2 SMNVEV (reference sequence). V gave up 7 bases and J gave up 2 bases; unmatched junction bases: 13. This CDR3 spans 18 amino acids. The CDR3 spells CASKSGTGGNSGNQPQHF. The CDR3 DNA follows: TGTGCCAGCAAATCCGGGACAGGGGGTAATAGTGGCAATCAGCCCCAGCATTTT.

The chain links TRBV5-6 to TRBJ2-2; D gene uncertain. The V gene lost 0 bases and the J gene lost 0 bases, with 9 bases spanning the gap. In germline, CDR1 is SGHDT, CDR2 YYEEEE. The CDR3 runs 16 residues. The DNA for the CDR3 is TGTGCCAGCAGCTTGGTCGGCTATTCGAACACCGGGGAGCTGTTTTTT. It codes for CASSLVGYSNTGELFF.